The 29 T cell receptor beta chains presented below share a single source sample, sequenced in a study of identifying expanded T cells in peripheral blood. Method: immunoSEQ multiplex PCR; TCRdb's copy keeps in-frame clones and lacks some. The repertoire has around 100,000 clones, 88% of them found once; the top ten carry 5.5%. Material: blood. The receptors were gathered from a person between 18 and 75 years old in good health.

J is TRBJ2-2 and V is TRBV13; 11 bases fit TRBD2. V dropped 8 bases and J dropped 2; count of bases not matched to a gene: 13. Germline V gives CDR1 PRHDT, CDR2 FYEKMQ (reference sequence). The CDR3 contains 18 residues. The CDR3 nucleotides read TGTGCCAGCCGCCTCGTGGTAGCGGGAGGGTTAAACACCGGGGAGCTGTTTTTT. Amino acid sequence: CASRLVVAGGLNTGELFF.

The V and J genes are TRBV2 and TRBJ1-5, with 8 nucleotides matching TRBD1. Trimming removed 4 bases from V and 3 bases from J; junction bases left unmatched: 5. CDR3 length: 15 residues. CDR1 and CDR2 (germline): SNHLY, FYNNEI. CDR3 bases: TGTGCCAGCAGTGCGACAGGGGTTTTCAATCAGCCCCAGCATTTT. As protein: CASSATGVFNQPQHF.

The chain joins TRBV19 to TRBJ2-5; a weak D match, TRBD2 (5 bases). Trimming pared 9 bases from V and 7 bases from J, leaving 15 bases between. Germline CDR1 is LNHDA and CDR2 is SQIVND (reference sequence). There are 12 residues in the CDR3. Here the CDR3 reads CASSGPEGTQYF. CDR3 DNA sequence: TGTGCCAGCTCAGGACCTGAGGGGACCCAGTACTTC. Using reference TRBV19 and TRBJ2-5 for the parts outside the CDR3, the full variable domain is DGGITQSPKYLFRKEGQNVTLSCEQNLNHDAMYWYRQDPGQGLRLIYYSQIVNDFQKGDIAEGYSVSREKKESFPLTVTSAQKNPTAFYLCASSGPEGTQYFGPGTRLLVL.

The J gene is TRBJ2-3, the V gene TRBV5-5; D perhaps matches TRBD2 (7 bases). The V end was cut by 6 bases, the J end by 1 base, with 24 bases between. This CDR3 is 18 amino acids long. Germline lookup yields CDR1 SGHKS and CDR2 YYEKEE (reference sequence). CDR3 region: CASTARASRGAGTDTQYF. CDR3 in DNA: TGTGCCAGCACCGCCCGGGCAAGCCGGGGGGCGGGCACAGATACGCAGTATTTT.

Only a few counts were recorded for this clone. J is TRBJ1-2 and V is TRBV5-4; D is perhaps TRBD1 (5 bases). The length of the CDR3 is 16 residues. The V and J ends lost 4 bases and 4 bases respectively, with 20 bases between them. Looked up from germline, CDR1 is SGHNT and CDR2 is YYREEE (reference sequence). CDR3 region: CASSRRRDPGGYGYTF. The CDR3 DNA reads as TGTGCCAGCAGCCGACGAAGGGACCCTGGAGGCTATGGCTACACCTTC.

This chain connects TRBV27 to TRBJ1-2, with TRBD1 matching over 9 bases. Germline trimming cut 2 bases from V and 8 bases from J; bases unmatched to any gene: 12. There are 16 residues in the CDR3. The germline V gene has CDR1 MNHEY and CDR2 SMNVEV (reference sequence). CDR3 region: CASSLPRDRELRGYTF. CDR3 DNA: TGTGCCAGCAGTTTACCCCGGGACAGGGAATTAAGAGGCTACACCTTC.

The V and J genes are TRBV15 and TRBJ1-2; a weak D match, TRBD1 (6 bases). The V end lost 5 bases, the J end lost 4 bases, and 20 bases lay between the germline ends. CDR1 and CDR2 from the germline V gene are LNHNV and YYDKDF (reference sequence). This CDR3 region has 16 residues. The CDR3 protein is CATSGTKDRPIYGYTF. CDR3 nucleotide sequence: TGTGCCACCAGCGGGACAAAGGATAGACCTATCTATGGCTACACCTTC.

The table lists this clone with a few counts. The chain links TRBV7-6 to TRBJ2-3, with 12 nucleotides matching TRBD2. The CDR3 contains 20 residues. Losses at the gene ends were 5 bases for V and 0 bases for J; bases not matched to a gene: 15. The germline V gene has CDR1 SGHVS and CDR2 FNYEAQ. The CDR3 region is CASSRPKTSGGTTSTDTQYF. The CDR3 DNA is TGTGCCAGCAGCCGTCCAAAGACTAGCGGGGGTACAACTAGCACAGATACGCAGTATTTT.

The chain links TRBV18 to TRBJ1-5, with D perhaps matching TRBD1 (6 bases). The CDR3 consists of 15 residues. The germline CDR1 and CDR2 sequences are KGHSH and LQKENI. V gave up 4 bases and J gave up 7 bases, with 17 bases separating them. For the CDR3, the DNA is TGTGCCAGCTCACTCAAACAGGGTCCGGGGCAGCCCCAGCATTTT. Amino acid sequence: CASSLKQGPGQPQHF.

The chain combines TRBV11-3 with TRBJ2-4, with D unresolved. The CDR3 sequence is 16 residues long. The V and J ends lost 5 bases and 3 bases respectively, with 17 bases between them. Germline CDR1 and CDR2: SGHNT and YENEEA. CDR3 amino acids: CASSPSWVDDKNIQYF. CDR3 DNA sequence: TGTGCCAGCAGCCCTTCGTGGGTAGATGACAAAAACATTCAGTACTTC.

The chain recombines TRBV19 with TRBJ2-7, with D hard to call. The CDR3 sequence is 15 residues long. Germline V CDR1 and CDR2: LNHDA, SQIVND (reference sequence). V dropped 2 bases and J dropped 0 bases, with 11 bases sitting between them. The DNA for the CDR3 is TGTGCCAGTAGTATAAAGGGTGAGAGCTCCTACGAGCAGTACTTC. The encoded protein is CASSIKGESSYEQYF.

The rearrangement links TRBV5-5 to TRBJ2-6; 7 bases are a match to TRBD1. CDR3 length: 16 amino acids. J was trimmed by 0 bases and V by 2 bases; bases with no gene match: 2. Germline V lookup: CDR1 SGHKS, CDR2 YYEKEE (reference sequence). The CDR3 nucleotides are TGTGCCAGCAGCTTATCAGGGGGCTCTGGGGCCAACGTCCTGACTTTC. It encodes CASSLSGGSGANVLTF.

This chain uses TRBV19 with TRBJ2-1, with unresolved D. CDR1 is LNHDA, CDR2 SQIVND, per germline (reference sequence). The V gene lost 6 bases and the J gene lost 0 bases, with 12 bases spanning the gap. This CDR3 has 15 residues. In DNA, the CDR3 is TGTGCCAGTAGAGATCAGGAGAGCTCCTACAATGAGCAGTTCTTC. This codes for CASRDQESSYNEQFF.

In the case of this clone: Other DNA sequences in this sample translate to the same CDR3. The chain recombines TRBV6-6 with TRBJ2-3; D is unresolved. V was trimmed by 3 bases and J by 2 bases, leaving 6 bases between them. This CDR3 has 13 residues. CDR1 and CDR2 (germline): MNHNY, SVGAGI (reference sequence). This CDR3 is CASSYGSTDTQYF. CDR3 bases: TGTGCCAGCAGTTATGGATCCACAGATACGCAGTATTTT.

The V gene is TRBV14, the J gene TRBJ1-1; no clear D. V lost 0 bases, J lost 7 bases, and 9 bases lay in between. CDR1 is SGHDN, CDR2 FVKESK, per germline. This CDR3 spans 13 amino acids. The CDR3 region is CASSQDVGYEAFF. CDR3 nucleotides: TGTGCCAGCAGCCAAGATGTGGGGTATGAAGCTTTCTTT.

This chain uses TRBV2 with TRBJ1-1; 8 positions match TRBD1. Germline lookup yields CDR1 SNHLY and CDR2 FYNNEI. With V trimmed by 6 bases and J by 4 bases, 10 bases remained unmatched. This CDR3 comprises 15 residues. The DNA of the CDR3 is TGTGCCAGCAGCCGAGACAGGGGTAGAAGCACTGAAGCTTTCTTT. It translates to CASSRDRGRSTEAFF.

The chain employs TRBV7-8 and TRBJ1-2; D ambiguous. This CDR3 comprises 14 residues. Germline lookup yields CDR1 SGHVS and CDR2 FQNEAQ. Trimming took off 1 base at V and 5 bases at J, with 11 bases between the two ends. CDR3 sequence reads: CASSLGGEGYGYTF. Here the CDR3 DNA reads TGTGCCAGCAGCTTAGGCGGGGAGGGATATGGCTACACCTTC.

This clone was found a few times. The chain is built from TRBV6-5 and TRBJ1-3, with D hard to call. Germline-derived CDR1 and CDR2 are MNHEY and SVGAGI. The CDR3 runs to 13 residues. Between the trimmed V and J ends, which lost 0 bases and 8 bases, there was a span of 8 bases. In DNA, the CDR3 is TGTGCCAGCAGTTACTCGCGGGCGGACACCATATATTTT. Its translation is CASSYSRADTIYF.

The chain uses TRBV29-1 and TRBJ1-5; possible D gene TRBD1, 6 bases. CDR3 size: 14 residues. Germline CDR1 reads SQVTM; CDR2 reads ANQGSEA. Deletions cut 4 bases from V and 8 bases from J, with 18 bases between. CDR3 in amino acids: CSVASGTSGEPQHF. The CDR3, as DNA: TGCAGCGTTGCGTCCGGGACAAGTGGAGAGCCCCAGCATTTT.

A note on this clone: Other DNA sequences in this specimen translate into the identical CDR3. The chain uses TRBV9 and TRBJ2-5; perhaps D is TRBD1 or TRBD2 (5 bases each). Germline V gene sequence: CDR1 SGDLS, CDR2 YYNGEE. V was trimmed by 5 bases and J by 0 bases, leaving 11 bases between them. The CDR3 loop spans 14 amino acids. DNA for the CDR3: TGTGCCAGCAGTCCTCGGGGCCACCAAGAGACCCAGTACTTC. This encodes CASSPRGHQETQYF.

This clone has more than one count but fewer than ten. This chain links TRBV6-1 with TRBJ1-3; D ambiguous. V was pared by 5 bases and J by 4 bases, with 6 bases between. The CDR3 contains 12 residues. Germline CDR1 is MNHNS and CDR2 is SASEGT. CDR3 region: CASSTGGNTIYF. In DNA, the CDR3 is TGTGCCAGCAGTACTGGAGGAAACACCATATATTTT.

Here the CDR3 reads CASRDTGVGYTF. The CDR3 DNA reads as TGTGCCAGCAGGGACACAGGGGTAGGCTACACCTTC. The gene calls are TRBV5-4 and TRBJ1-2, with 7 bases fitting TRBD1. Germline assignment: CDR1 SGHNT and CDR2 YYREEE (reference sequence). V lost 5 bases and J lost 8; bases outside the gene matches: 6. This CDR3 has 12 residues.

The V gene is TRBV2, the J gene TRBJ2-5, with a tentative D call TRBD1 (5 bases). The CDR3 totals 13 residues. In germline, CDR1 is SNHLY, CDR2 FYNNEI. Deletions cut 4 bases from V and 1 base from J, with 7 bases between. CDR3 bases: TGTGCCAGCAGTGGGACATCCCAAGAGACCCAGTACTTC. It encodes CASSGTSQETQYF.

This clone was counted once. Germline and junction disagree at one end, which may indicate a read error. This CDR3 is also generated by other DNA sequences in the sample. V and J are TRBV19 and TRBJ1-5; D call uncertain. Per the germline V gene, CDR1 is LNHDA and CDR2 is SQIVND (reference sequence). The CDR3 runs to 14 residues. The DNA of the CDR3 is TGTGCCAGTAACTCGGACGGATTACATCAACCCCAGCATTTT. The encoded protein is CASNSDGLHQPQHF.

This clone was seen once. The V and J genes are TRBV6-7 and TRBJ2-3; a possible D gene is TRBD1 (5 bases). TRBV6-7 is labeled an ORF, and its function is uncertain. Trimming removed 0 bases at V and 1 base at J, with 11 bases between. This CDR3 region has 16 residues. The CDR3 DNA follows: TGTGCCAGCAGTTACTCGCAGGGTTACGGCACAGATACGCAGTATTTT. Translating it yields CASSYSQGYGTDTQYF.

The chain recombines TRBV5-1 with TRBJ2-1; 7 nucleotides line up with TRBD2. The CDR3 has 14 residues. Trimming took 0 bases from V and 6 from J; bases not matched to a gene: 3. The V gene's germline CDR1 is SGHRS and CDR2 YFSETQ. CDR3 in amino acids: CASSLASGGNEQFF. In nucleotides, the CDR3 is TGCGCCAGCAGCTTGGCTAGCGGTGGCAATGAGCAGTTCTTC.

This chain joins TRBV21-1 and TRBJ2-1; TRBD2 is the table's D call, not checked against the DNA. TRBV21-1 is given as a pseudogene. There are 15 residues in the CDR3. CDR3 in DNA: TGTGCCAGCAGCAAAGGCGGGTCGGGGTACAATGAGCAGTTCTTC. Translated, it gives CASSKGGSGYNEQFF.

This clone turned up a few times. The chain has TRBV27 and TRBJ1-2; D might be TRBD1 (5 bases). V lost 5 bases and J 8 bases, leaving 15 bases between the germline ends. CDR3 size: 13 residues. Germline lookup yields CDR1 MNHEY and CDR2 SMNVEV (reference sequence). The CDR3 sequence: CASSPLGAAGYTF. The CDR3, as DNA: TGTGCCAGCAGTCCCCTTGGGGCAGCCGGCTACACCTTC.

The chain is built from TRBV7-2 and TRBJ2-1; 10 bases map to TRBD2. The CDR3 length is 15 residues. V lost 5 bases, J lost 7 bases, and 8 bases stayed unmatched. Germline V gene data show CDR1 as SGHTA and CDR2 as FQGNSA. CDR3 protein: CASSPGTSVGNEQFF. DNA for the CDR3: TGTGCCAGCAGCCCCGGGACTAGCGTTGGGAATGAGCAGTTCTTC.